This T cell receptor beta chain was sequenced for a study of T cells in Graves' hyperthyroidism and ophthalmopathy. The length of the CDR3 is 14 residues. V was shortened by 5 bases and J by 4 bases, with 14 bases between the two germline ends. From germline, CDR1 is SGHTA and CDR2 FQGNSA. RNA transcripts provided the source from which TCR beta CDR3 regions were amplified. HTBI primers drove first-round RT-PCR of the TCR CDR3. TCRdb reprocessed the multiplex PCR reads via MiXCR and lists one record per CDR3 protein. The sample lists approximately 400,000 distinct CDR3 sequences; around 15% were seen once.

The sequence was obtained from a man aged 50 or older with Graves' ophthalmopathy. J is TRBJ1-2 and V is TRBV7-2; no definite D call. The sample taken for sequencing was blood. CDR3 protein: CASSHWEDSYGYTF. Here the CDR3 DNA reads TGTGCCAGCAGCCATTGGGAGGATTCCTATGGCTACACCTTC. Full variable domain (remainder filled in from reference TRBV7-2 and TRBJ1-2): GAGVSQSPSNKVTEKGKDVELRCDPISGHTALYWYRQSLGQGLEFLIYFQGNSAPDKSGLPSDRFSAERTGGSVSTLTIQRTQQEDSAVYLCASSHWEDSYGYTFGSGTRLTVV.